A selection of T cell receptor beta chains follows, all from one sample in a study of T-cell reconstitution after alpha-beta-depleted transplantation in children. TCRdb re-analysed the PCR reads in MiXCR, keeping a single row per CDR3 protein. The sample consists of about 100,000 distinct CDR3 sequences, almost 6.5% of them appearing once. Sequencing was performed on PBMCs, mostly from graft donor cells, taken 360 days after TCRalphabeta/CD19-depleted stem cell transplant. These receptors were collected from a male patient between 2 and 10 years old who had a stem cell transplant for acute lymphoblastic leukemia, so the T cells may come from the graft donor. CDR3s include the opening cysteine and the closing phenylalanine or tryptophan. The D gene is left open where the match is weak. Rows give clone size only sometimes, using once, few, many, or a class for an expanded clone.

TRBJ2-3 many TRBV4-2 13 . CASSQVPSDTQYF
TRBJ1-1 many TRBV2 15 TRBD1 CASSGDRDRNTEAFF
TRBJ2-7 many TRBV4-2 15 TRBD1 CASSHPSDRYLEQYF
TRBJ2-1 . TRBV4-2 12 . CASAASANEQFF
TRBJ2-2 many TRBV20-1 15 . CSARARGTHTGELFF
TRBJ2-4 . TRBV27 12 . CASGVAKNIQYF
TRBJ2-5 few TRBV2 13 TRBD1 CASRGQGGETQYF
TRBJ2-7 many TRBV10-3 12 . CAISGRGHEQYF
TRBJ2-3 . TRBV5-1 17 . CASSLAGGYSSTDTQYF
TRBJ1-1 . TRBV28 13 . CASGLQGGTEAFF
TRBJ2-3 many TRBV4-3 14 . CASSPVLLTDTQYF
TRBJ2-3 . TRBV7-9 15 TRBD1 CASSSDRGLDDTQYF
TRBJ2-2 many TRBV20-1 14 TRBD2 CSARLAGDTGELFF
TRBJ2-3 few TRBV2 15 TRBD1 CASSEGDRVTDTQYF
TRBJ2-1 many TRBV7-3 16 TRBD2 CASSKHPGLAGNEQFF
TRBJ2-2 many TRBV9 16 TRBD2 CASSPTTSGGTGELFF
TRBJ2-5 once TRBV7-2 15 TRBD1 CVSSPGQGRRETQYF
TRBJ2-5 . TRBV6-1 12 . CASSVPLKTQYF
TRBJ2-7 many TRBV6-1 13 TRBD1 CASSTDRVMKQYF
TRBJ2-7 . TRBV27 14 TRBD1 CASSLQGAAYEQYF
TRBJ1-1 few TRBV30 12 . CAWTYWRAEAFF
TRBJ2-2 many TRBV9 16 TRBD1 CASSVGDRGRIGELFF
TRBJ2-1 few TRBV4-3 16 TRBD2 CASSQDTSGRYNEQFF
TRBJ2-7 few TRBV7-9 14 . CASSLQAGERKQYF
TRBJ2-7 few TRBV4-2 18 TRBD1 CASSQDKGGTGDIGEQYF
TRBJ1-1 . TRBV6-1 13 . CASSRDRITEAFF
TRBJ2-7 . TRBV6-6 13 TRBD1 CASSRDREGEQYF
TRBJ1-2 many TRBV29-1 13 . CSVSDQDFYGYTF
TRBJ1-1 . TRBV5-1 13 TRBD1 CASRTGRGTEAFF
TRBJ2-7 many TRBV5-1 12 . CASSLGGLEQYF
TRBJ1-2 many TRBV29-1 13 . CSVPTGTNYGYTF
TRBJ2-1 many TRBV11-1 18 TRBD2 CASSFGTSGRKGYNEQFF
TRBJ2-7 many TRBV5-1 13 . CASSLEGPYEQYF
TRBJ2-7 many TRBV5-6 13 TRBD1 CASSSSGGHEQYF
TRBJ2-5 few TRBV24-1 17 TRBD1 CATSDRKTGAYQETQYF
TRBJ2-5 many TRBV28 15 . CASSLWKQGDETQYF